These 9 T cell receptor beta chains share one sample of origin, sequenced in a study of cytomegalovirus exposure and HLA in healthy donors. TCRdb keeps only in-frame clones here, not all; method: immunoSEQ multiplex PCR. The repertoire holds fewer than 150,000 clones, about nine tenths seen once, with approximately 4.5% in the top ten. Specimen: PBMCs. These receptor sequences come from a man younger than 35 in good health and CMV-seropositive.

This chain connects TRBV4-1 to TRBJ2-1; possibly TRBD2 for D (6 bases). V was trimmed by 1 base and J by 0 bases, leaving 13 bases between them. Germline CDR1 MGHRA, CDR2 YSYEKL. This CDR3 is 17 amino acids long. The CDR3 loop is CASSQVRGLSSYNEQFF. The CDR3 region has the DNA TGCGCCAGCAGCCAAGTAAGGGGACTGAGCTCCTACAATGAGCAGTTCTTC.

This clone was recorded once. The genes are TRBV21-1 and TRBJ2-1; no check of the table's D call, TRBD1, against the DNA was made. TRBV21-1 constitutes a pseudogene. The CDR3 is made up of 14 amino acids. CDR3 protein: CARPRGQGHNEQFF. The CDR3 DNA reads as TGTGCCAGACCCAGAGGACAGGGTCACAATGAGCAGTTCTTC.

The J gene is TRBJ2-1, the V gene TRBV6-4; 8 bases match TRBD1. The CDR3 is made up of 15 amino acids. Germline trimming cut 0 bases from V and 5 bases from J; bases unmatched to any gene: 3. Germline V lookup: CDR1 MRHNA, CDR2 SNTAGT. This CDR3 reads CASSDSAGGNNEQFF. DNA of the CDR3: TGTGCCAGCAGTGACTCAGCAGGGGGCAACAATGAGCAGTTCTTC.

A few counts support this clone. The rearrangement joins TRBV6-5 to TRBJ2-3; TRBD1 matches 8 bases. This CDR3 is 14 amino acids long. CDR1 is MNHEY, CDR2 SVGAGI, per germline. V shed 8 bases, J shed 3 bases, and the junction held 7 bases outside the gene matches. The CDR3 nucleotides are TGTGCCAGCGTAGACAGGGGAAGAACAGATACGCAGTATTTT. Amino acids: CASVDRGRTDTQYF.

The J gene is TRBJ1-5, the V gene TRBV7-8; D may be TRBD1 (5 bases). Trimming shortened V by 0 bases and J by 5 bases, and 11 bases separated the two germline ends. The CDR3 totals 15 residues. Germline V gives CDR1 SGHVS, CDR2 FQNEAQ. The CDR3 spells CASSLAQGMDQPQHF. The CDR3 bases are TGTGCCAGCAGCTTAGCCCAGGGAATGGATCAGCCCCAGCATTTT.

The rearrangement joins TRBV15 to TRBJ2-6; D remains unclear. CDR3 length: 15 residues. Trimming removed 0 bases at V and 2 bases at J, with 5 bases between. Germline CDR1 LNHNV, CDR2 YYDKDF (reference sequence). In DNA, the CDR3 is TGTGCCACCAGCAGAGAGGGCGCTGGGGCCAACGTCCTGACTTTC. Translating it yields CATSREGAGANVLTF.

This chain connects TRBV7-2 to TRBJ2-2, with 14 bases aligning to TRBD2. CDR3 length: 16 residues. Germline CDR1 reads SGHTA; CDR2 reads FQGNSA. V lost 5 bases, J lost 6 bases, and 5 bases stayed unmatched. Here the CDR3 DNA reads TGTGCCAGCAGCCCGGGACTAGCGGGGGCAGCCGGGGAGCTGTTTTTT. It is translated as CASSPGLAGAAGELFF.

The V gene is TRBV4-3, the J gene TRBJ1-1, with D perhaps matching TRBD1 (5 bases). Germline V gene lookup returns CDR1 LGHNA and CDR2 YSLEER. CDR3 length: 16 amino acids. V was trimmed by 2 bases and J by 5 bases, leaving 18 bases between them. CDR3 nucleotide sequence: TGCGCCAGCAGCCAATCGCTGGACCCTCGGGGGACTGAAGCTTTCTTT. Its translation: CASSQSLDPRGTEAFF.

The V and J genes are TRBV28 and TRBJ2-2, with a possible D match to TRBD1 (5 bases). This CDR3 region has 15 residues. The germline V gene encodes CDR1 MDHEN and CDR2 SYDVKM. Trimming took 5 bases from V and 2 from J, leaving 12 bases between them. The CDR3 is CASSPTTANTGELFF. The CDR3 DNA is TGTGCCAGCAGTCCCACGACAGCTAACACCGGGGAGCTGTTTTTT. The whole variable domain, remainder taken from reference TRBV28 and TRBJ2-2, is DVKVTQSSRYLVKRTGEKVFLECVQDMDHENMFWYRQDPGLGLRLIYFSYDVKMKEKGDIPEGYSVSREKKERFSLILESASTNQTSMYLCASSPTTANTGELFFGEGSRLTVL.